These T cell receptor beta chains were read from a single sample in a study of T cells expressing NK-cell markers. TCRdb re-called the 5' RACE reads and catalogs CDR3 proteins one per entry, DNA excluded. Its table lists about half a million distinct CDR3 sequences. Specimen: blood T cells: a sorted CD56 or NKG2C T cell subset, CD4+ or CD8+ T cells, or bulk PBMC T cells (not recorded which). All receptors derive from a woman between 45 and 60 years old in good health. Both conserved end residues are part of each CDR3.

j_call v_call cdr3_aa
TRBJ2-5 TRBV5-1 CASSLMSSGSKTQYF
TRBJ1-5 TRBV30 CAWSGLSGVQPQHF
TRBJ1-2 TRBV20-1 CSAERTPLQHYGYTF
TRBJ1-5 TRBV15 CATSREAGNYNQPQHF
TRBJ2-7 TRBV20-1 CSARTGVWEQYF
TRBJ2-7 TRBV7-2 CASSLVPGLSYEQYF
TRBJ1-5 TRBV20-1 CSARDWTWDGNQPQHF
TRBJ2-1 TRBV7-8 CASSFFQGLAGVIPTRYNEQFF
TRBJ2-7 TRBV23-1 CARPQGGQRSYEQYF
TRBJ1-2 TRBV5-1 CATRPGTALGYTF
TRBJ2-1 TRBV5-1 CASSPVGASGSYNEQFF
TRBJ1-5 TRBV13 CASNRGGRLIEPQHF
TRBJ2-1 TRBV7-9 CASSLDVFGEQFF
TRBJ2-1 TRBV5-6 CASSSKGLAGGPIGYNEQFF
TRBJ2-3 TRBV18 CASSPLARGFTDTQYF
TRBJ2-3 TRBV7-3 CASSPGLSDTQYF
TRBJ2-7 TRBV2 CASRNWDREAYEQYF
TRBJ2-1 TRBV29-1 CSVVPPAGEEQFF
TRBJ2-5 TRBV7-8 CASSLAGGGAGNQETQYF
TRBJ1-2 TRBV6-1 CAINVGRTNYGYTF
TRBJ1-2 TRBV7-9 CASSPREGAYGYTF
TRBJ2-7 TRBV12-3/TRBV12-4 CASRTQSSYEQYF
TRBJ2-1 TRBV14 CASSHYRDRAVGEQFF
TRBJ2-2 TRBV11-2 CASSLIQNTGELFF
TRBJ2-5 TRBV18 CASSPLPAGKETQYF
TRBJ2-3 TRBV12-3/TRBV12-4 CASREKGAGGPSPDTQYF
TRBJ1-5 TRBV12-3/TRBV12-4 CASSFIQAKGNQPQHF
TRBJ2-1 TRBV14 CASSHLRYNEQFF
TRBJ1-2 TRBV20-1 CSAWTGIYGYTF